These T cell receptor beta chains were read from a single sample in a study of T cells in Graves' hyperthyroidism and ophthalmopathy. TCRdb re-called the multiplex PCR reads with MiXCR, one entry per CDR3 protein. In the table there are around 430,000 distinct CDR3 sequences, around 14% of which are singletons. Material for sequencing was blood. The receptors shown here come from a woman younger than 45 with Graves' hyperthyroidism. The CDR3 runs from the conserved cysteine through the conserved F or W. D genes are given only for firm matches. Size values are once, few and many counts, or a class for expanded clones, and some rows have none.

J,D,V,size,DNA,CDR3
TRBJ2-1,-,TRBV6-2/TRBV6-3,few,TGTGCCAGCAGCCGTCCGGGGGCGGGGAATGAGCAGTTCTTC,CASSRPGAGNEQFF
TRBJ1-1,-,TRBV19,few,TGTGCCAGTAGTATAGCGGGACTCCACACTGAAGCTTTCTTT,CASSIAGLHTEAFF
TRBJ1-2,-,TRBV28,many,TGTGCCAGCAGTTTCGGGGTAGGGGGTATCGGCTACACCTTC,CASSFGVGGIGYTF
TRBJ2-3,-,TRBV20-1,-,TGCAGTGCTAGAATTTTCCCAGGAAGGGGCACAGATACGCAGTATTTT,CSARIFPGRGTDTQYF
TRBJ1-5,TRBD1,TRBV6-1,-,TGTGCCAGCAGGGACAGGTATAGCAATCAGCCCCAGCATTTT,CASRDRYSNQPQHF
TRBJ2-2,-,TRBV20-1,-,TGCAATGCTAGAGATGTTGTTAGGCAGGGTAACACCGGGGAGCTGTTTTTT,CNARDVVRQGNTGELFF
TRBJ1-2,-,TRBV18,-,TGTGCCAGCTCACCCGAAGGGAACTATGGCTACACCTTC,CASSPEGNYGYTF
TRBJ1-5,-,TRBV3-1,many,TGTGCCAGCAGCCAAGATCTTATTCAGCCCCAGCATTTT,CASSQDLIQPQHF
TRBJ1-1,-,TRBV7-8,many,TGTGCCAGCAGCTTCCAGGGTGAAGCTTTCTTT,CASSFQGEAFF
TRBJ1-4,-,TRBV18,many,TGTGCCAGCTCACCCCAAGGTGAAACTAATGAAAAACTGTTTTTT,CASSPQGETNEKLFF
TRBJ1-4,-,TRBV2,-,TGTGCCAGCAGTACGACCGGGGTAAATGAAAAACTGTTTTTT,CASSTTGVNEKLFF
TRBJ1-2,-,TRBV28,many,TGTGCCAGCAGTTTAATAGGGGGAGCTAACTATGGCTACACCTTC,CASSLIGGANYGYTF
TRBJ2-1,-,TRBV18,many,TGTGCCAGCTCACCACCGGTCAGAGGGGGCTCCTACAATGAGCAGTTCTTC,CASSPPVRGGSYNEQFF
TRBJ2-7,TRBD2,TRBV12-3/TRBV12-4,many,TGTGCCAGCAGTTTGACTAGCGGGAACTACGAGCAGTACTTC,CASSLTSGNYEQYF
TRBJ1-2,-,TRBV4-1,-,TGCGCCAGCAGCCAAGATACCCAGACAGACTATGGCTACACCTTC,CASSQDTQTDYGYTF
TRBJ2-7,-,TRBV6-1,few,TGTGCCAGCAGTGAAAATAGTCAGTTCTACGAGCAGTACTTC,CASSENSQFYEQYF
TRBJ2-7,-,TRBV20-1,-,TGCAGTGCTAGGTGGCGGGACCACGAGCAGTACTTC,CSARWRDHEQYF
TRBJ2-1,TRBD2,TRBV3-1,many,TGTGCCAGCAGCCCACCGACTAGCGGGAGACACAATGAGCAGTTCTTC,CASSPPTSGRHNEQFF
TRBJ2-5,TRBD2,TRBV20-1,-,TGCAGTGCTGAAGCGGGAGGTCCTGTAGAGACCCAGTACTTC,CSAEAGGPVETQYF
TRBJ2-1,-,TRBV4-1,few,TGCGCCAGCAGCCAAGGGGTAGTGACTCCTTACAATGAGCAGTTCTTC,CASSQGVVTPYNEQFF
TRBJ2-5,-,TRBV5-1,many,TGCGCCAGCAGCTTGGGCAGGCTGACTGAGACCCAGTACTTC,CASSLGRLTETQYF
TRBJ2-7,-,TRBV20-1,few,TGCAGTGCTAGAGATGTAGCGGAAGGTGTTTACGAGCAGTACTTC,CSARDVAEGVYEQYF
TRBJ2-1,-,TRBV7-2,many,TGTGCCAGCAGCTTAGGGACTCTCGGTGAGCAGTTCTTC,CASSLGTLGEQFF
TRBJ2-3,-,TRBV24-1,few,TGTGCCACCAGTGATTTTGGCAGGGAAGGTCCAGATACGCAGTATTTT,CATSDFGREGPDTQYF
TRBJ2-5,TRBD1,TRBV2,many,TGTGCCAGCACCTACCAGGGACAGTCACAAGAGACCCAGTACTTC,CASTYQGQSQETQYF
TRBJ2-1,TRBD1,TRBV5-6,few,TGTGCCAGCGAATTAGGACAGGGCTCCTACAATGAGCAGTTCTTC,CASELGQGSYNEQFF
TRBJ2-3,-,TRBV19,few,TGTGCCAGTAGTATCGTCCGTACGGATACGCAGTATTTT,CASSIVRTDTQYF
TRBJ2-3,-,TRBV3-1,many,TGTGCCAGCAGCCAGGCAGGGAGCACAGATACGCAGTATTTT,CASSQAGSTDTQYF
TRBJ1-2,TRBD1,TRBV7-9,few,TGTGCCAGCAGCTTAGGTTGGGGACAGGGCCTTGGCTACACCTTC,CASSLGWGQGLGYTF
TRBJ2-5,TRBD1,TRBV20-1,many,TGCAGTGCTACCCAGGGGGCGGGGGAGACCCAGTACTTC,CSATQGAGETQYF
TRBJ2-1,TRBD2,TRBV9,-,TGTGCCAGCGGGTCTGGGGGGGGGAACTCCTACAATGAGCAGTTCTTC,CASGSGGGNSYNEQFF
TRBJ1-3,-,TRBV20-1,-,TGCAGTGCTAGGAATAGCGCCGTTTCTGGAAACACCATATATTTT,CSARNSAVSGNTIYF
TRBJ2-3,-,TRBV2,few,TGTGCCAGCAGCTTGGGCGGGGCTGGGACAGATACGCAGTATTTT,CASSLGGAGTDTQYF
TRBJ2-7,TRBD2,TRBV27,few,TGTGCCAGCAGTTTATTTCCCTCCGGGACTAGCTTTGAGCAGTACTTC,CASSLFPSGTSFEQYF
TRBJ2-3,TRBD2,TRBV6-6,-,TGTGCCAGCAGTTACCGTAGCGGGAGTACAGATACGCAGTATTTT,CASSYRSGSTDTQYF
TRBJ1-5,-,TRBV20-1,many,TGCAGTGCTAGAGATAATCGGCAGGGTGGACAGCCCCAGCATTTT,CSARDNRQGGQPQHF
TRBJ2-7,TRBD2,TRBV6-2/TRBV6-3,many,TGTGCCAGCACCGGACTAGCGGGAGTTTTCGGCTACGAGCAGTACTTC,CASTGLAGVFGYEQYF
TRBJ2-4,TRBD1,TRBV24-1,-,TGTGCCACCAGTGATCCGGGACAGGGGGCCAACATTCAGTACTTC,CATSDPGQGANIQYF
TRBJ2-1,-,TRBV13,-,TGTGCCAGCAGCTCCTATGGGGGGGCTGGAGGCAATGAGCAGTTCTTC,CASSSYGGAGGNEQFF
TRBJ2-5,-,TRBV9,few,TGTGCCAGCAGCGTAGACGGCAGGGGGACCCAGTACTTC,CASSVDGRGTQYF
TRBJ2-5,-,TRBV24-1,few,TGTGCCACCAGTGACCCGACGGCAGTCCAAGAGACCCAGTACTTC,CATSDPTAVQETQYF
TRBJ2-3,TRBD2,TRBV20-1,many,TGCAGTCCTAGCGGGGTCACAGATACGCAGTATTTT,CSPSGVTDTQYF
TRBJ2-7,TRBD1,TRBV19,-,TGTGCCAGTAGCCCAGGGGGCAAGGGGTCCTACGAGCAGTACTTC,CASSPGGKGSYEQYF
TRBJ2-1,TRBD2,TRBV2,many,TGTGCCATCCCTAGCGGGCCCTCCTACAATGAGCAGTTCTTC,CAIPSGPSYNEQFF
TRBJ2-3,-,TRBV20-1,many,TGCAGTGCTAGAGATGGTAGATCGGCGTCCACAGATACGCAGTATTTT,CSARDGRSASTDTQYF
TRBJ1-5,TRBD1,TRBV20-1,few,TGCAGTGCTAGGGGACAGGGAGATCAGCCCCAGCATTTT,CSARGQGDQPQHF